This T cell receptor (beta chain) was captured in a study of cytomegalovirus exposure and HLA in healthy donors. Study background: Sequencing of about 179 million T cells in an earlier analysis found 90 million to 120 million unique TCR beta sequences. Study-wide findings and caveats: Cytomegalovirus status was reportedly diagnosed by the classifier with high sensitivity and specificity. The listing of approximately 160 TCR beta chains classed them as cytomegalovirus-associated.

13 Jbeta primers and 60 Vbeta primers were used for the PCR. Method: immunoSEQ multiplex PCR; TCRdb's copy keeps in-frame clones and lacks some. The sample has roughly 120,000 clones, 73% seen once. As regards this clone: What it recognizes is unknown.

Sequences were obtained from PBMCs. This receptor was taken from a man aged 55 to 70 in good health and CMV-seropositive.

CDR3 nucleotide sequence: TGTGCCAGTGAAAGGGCGGGGAGGAGGGAACTGTTTTTT. This codes for CASERAGRRELFF. V is TRBV6-1 and J is TRBJ1-4; D not certain. The V gene's germline CDR1 is MNHNS and CDR2 SASEGT. V shed 9 bases and J shed 12 bases, with 20 bases lying between them. This CDR3 comprises 13 residues.